The sequence of this TCR beta chain was determined in a study of blood T cell repertoires in COVID-19. Sequenced by immunoSEQ multiplex PCR; TCRdb stores in-frame clones only, minus some. The top ten clones hold 3% to 4% of a sample with under 300,000 clones, around 80% of them seen once. The sequence was collected from a woman in her 40s with active or convalescent COVID-19. Sequencing was carried out using peripheral blood.

In DNA, the CDR3 is TGCGCCAGCAGCGGGGGACAGAGCTCTGGAAACACCATATATTTT. This sequence encodes CASSGGQSSGNTIYF. V and J are TRBV5-1 and TRBJ1-3; 7 positions agree with TRBD1. Trimming removed 4 bases from V and 0 bases from J; junction bases left unmatched: 4. Germline V gene data show CDR1 as SGHRS and CDR2 as YFSETQ. This CDR3 spans 15 amino acids.